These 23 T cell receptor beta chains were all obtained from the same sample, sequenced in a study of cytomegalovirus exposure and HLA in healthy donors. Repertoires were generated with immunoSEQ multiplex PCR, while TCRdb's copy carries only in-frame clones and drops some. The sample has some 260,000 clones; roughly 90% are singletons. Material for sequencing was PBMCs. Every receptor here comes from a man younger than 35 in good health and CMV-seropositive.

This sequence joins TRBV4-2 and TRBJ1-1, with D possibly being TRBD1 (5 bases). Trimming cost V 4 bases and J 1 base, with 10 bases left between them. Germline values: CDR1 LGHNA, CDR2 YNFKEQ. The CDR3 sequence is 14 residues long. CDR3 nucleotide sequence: TGTGCCAGCAGCCGCGACAGTGGGAACACTGAAGCTTTCTTT. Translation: CASSRDSGNTEAFF.

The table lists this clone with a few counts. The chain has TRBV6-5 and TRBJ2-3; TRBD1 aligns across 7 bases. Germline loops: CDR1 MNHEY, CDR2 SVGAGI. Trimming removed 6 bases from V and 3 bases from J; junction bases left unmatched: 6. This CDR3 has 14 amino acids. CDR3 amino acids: CASSQGGRTDTQYF. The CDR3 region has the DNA TGTGCCAGCAGCCAAGGGGGCAGGACAGATACGCAGTATTTT.

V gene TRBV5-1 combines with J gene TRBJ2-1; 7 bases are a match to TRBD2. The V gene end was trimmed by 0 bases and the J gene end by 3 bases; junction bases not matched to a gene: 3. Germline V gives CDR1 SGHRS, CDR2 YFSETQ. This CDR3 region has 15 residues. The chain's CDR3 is CASSLDGGSYNEQFF. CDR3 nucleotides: TGCGCCAGCAGCTTGGACGGCGGGAGCTACAATGAGCAGTTCTTC.

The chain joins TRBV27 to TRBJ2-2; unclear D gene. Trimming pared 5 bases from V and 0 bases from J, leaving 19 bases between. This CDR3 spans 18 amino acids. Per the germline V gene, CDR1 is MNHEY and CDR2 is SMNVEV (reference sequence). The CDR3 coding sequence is TGTGCCAGCAGTCCCGTAGGACCACGACCCTCGAACACCGGGGAGCTGTTTTTT. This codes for CASSPVGPRPSNTGELFF.

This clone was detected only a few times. In DNA, the CDR3 is TGTGCCAGTAGTCGACGGACTCAAGAGACCCAGTACTTC. This encodes CASSRRTQETQYF. V and J are TRBV19 and TRBJ2-5, with D possibly being TRBD2 (5 bases). Trimming cost V 5 bases and J 2 bases, with 9 bases left between them. Per germline, CDR1 LNHDA and CDR2 SQIVND (reference sequence). The CDR3 spans 13 residues.

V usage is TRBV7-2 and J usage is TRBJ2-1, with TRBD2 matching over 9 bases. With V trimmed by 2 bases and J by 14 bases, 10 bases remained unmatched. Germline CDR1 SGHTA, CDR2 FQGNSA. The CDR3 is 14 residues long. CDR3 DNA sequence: TGTGCCAGCAGCTTATTGACGCGGGAGGGCCGAAAGTTCTTC. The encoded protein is CASSLLTREGRKFF.

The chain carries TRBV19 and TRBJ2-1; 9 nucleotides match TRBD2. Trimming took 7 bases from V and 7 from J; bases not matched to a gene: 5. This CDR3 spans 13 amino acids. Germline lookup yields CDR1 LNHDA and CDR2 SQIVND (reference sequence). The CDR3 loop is CASTLAGINEQFF. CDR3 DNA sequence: TGTGCCAGTACCCTAGCGGGAATAAATGAGCAGTTCTTC. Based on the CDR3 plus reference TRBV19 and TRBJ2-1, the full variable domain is DGGITQSPKYLFRKEGQNVTLSCEQNLNHDAMYWYRQDPGQGLRLIYYSQIVNDFQKGDIAEGYSVSREKKESFPLTVTSAQKNPTAFYLCASTLAGINEQFFGPGTRLTVL.

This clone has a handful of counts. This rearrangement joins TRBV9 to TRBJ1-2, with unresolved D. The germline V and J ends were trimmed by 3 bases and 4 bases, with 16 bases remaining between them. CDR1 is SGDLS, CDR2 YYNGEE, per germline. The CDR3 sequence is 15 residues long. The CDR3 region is CASSAVRVPLYGYTF. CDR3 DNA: TGTGCCAGCAGCGCCGTCCGGGTACCTCTCTATGGCTACACCTTC.

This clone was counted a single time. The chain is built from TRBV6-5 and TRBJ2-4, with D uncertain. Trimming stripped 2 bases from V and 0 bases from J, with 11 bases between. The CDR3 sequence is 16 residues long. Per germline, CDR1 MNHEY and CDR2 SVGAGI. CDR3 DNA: TGTGCCAGCAGTTACGGGATGAACCTAGCCAAAAACATTCAGTACTTC. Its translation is CASSYGMNLAKNIQYF.

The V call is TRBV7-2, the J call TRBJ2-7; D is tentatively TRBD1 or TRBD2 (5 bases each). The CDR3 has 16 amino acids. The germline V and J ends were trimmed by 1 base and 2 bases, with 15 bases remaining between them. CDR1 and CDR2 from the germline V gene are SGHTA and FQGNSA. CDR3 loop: CASSLGGGTVAYEQYF. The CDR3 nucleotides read TGTGCCAGCAGCTTAGGAGGTGGGACGGTGGCCTACGAGCAGTACTTC.

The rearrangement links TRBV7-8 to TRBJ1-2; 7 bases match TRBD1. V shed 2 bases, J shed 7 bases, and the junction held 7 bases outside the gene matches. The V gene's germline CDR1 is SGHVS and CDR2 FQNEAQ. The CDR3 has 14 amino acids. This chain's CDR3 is CASSLRQGGSGYTF. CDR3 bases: TGTGCCAGCAGCTTACGGCAGGGGGGATCTGGCTACACCTTC.

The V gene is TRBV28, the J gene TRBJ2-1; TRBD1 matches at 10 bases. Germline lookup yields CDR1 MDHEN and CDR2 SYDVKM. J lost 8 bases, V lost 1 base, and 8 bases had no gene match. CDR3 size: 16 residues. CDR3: CASSLSTGGALHEQFF. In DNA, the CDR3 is TGTGCCAGCAGTTTATCGACAGGGGGCGCATTGCATGAGCAGTTCTTC.

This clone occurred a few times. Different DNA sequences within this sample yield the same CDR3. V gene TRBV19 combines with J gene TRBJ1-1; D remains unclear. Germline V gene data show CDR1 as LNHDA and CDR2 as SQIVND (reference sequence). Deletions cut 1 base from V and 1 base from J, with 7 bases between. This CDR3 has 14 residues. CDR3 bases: TGTGCCAGTAGTATAGGCGGGGAGAACACTGAAGCTTTCTTT. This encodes CASSIGGENTEAFF.

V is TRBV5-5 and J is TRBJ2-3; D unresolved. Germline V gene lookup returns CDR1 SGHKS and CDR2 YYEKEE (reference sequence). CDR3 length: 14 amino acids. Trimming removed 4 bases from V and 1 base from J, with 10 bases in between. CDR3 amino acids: CASSQTRGTDTQYF. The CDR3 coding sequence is TGTGCCAGCAGCCAGACAAGGGGCACAGATACGCAGTATTTT. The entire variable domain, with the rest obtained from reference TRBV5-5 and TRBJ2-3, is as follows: DAGVTQSPTHLIKTRGQQVTLRCSPISGHKSVSWYQQVLGQGPQFIFQYYEKEERGRGNFPDRFSARQFPNYSSELNVNALLLGDSALYLCASSQTRGTDTQYFGPGTRLTVL.

The DNA for the CDR3 is TGCGCCAGCAGCCTTGGCCCAGGTAAAGGGTATGACGAGCAGTACTTC. Its translation is CASSLGPGKGYDEQYF. V and J are TRBV5-1 and TRBJ2-7, with unresolved D. The CDR3 contains 16 residues. Trimming took off 4 bases at V and 5 bases at J, with 22 bases between the two ends. Germline-derived CDR1 and CDR2 are SGHRS and YFSETQ.

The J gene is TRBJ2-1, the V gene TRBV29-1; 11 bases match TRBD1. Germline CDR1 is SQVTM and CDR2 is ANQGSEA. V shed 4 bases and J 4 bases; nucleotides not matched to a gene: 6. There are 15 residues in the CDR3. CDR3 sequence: CSVGSRDRGYNEQFF. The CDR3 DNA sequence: TGCAGCGTTGGATCCCGGGACAGGGGGTACAATGAGCAGTTCTTC.

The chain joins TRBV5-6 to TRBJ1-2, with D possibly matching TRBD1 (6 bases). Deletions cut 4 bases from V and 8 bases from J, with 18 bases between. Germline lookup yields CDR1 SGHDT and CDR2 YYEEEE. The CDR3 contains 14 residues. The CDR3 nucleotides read TGTGCCAGCAGCCGGGGTGCAGGGGATAGAGGCTACACCTTC. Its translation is CASSRGAGDRGYTF.

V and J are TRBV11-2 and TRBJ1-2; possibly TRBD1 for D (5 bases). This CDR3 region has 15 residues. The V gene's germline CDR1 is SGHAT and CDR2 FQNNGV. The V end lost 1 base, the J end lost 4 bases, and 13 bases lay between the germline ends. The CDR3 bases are TGTGCCAGCAGCTTAGCGCCAGGGAGTGGCTATGGCTACACCTTC. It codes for CASSLAPGSGYGYTF.

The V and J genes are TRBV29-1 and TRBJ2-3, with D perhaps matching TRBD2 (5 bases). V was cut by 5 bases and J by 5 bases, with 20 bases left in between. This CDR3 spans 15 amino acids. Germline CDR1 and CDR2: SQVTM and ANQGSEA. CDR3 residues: CSVFPTVREIDTQYF. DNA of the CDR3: TGCAGCGTTTTCCCGACCGTTAGGGAGATAGATACGCAGTATTTT.

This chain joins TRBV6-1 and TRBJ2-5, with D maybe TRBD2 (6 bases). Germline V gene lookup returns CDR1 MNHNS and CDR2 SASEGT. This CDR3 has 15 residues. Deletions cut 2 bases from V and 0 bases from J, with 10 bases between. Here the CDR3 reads CASSEYAGYQETQYF. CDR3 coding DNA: TGTGCCAGCAGTGAATATGCGGGATACCAAGAGACCCAGTACTTC.

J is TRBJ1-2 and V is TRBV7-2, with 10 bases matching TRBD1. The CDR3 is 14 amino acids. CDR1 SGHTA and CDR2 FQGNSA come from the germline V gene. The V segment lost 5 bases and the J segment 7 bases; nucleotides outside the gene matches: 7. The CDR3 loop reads CASSLRQGAVGYTF. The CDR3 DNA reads TGTGCCAGCAGCCTCCGACAGGGGGCCGTTGGCTACACCTTC.

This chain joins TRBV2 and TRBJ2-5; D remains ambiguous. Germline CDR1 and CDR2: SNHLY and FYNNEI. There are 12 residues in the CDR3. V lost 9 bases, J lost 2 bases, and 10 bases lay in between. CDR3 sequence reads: CASKGKQETQYF. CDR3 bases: TGTGCCAGTAAAGGCAAACAAGAGACCCAGTACTTC.

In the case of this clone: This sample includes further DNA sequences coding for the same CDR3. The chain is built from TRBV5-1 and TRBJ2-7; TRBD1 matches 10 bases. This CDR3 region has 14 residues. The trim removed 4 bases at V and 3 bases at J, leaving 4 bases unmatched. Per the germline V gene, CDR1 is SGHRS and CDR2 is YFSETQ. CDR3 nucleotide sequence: TGCGCCAGCAGCCCGGGACAGGGGAACTACGAGCAGTACTTC. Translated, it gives CASSPGQGNYEQYF. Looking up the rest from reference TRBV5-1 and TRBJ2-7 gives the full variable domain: KAGVTQTPRYLIKTRGQQVTLSCSPISGHRSVSWYQQTPGQGLQFLFEYFSETQRNKGNFPGRFSGRQFSNSRSEMNVSTLELGDSALYLCASSPGQGNYEQYFGPGTRLTVT.